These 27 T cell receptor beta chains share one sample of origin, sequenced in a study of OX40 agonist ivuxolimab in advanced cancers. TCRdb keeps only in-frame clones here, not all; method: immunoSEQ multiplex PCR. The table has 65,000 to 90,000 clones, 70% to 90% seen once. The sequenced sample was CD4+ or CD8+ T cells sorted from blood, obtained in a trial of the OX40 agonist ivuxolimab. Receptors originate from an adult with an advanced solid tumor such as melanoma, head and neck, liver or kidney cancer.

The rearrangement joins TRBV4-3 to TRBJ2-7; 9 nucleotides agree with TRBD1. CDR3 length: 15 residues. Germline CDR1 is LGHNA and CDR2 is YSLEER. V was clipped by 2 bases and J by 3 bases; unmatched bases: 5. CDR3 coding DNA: TGCGCCAGCAGCCAACTAACAGGGGGCTTCTACGAGCAGTACTTC. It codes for CASSQLTGGFYEQYF.

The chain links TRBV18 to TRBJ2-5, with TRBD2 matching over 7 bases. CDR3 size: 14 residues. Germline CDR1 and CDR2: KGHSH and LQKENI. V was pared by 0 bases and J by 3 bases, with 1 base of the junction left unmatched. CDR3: CASSPPAGEETQYF. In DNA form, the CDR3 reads TGTGCCAGCTCACCACCGGCGGGAGAAGAGACCCAGTACTTC.

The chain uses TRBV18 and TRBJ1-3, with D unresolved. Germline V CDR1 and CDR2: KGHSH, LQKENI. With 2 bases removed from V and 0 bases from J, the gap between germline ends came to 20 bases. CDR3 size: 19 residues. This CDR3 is CASSPFSPEDGPSGNTIYF. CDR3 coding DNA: TGTGCCAGCTCACCATTCTCGCCGGAAGATGGGCCCTCTGGAAACACCATATATTTT.

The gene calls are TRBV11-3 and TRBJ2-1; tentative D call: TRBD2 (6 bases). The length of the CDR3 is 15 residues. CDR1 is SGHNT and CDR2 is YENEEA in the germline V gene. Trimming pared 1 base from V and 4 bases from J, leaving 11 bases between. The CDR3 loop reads CASSLGRALYNEQFF. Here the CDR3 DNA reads TGTGCCAGCAGCTTAGGGAGGGCCCTGTACAATGAGCAGTTCTTC.

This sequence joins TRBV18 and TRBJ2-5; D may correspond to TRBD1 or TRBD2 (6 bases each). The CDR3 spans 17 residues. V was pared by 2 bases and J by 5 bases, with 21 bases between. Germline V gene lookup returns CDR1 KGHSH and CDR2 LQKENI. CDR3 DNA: TGTGCCAGCTCACCAGGGGGCGGGATTAATCGCCAGGAGACCCAGTACTTC. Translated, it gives CASSPGGGINRQETQYF.

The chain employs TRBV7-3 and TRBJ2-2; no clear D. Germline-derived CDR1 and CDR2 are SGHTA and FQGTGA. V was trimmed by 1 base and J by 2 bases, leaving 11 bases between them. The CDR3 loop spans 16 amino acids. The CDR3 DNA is TGTGCCAGCAGCTTAAATGCCCAGCATAACACCGGGGAGCTGTTTTTT. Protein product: CASSLNAQHNTGELFF.

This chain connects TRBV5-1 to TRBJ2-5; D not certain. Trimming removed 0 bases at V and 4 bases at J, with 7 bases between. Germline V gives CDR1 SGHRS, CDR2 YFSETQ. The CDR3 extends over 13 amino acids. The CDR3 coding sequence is TGCGCCAGCAGCTTGGGTGCCAGAGAGACCCAGTACTTC. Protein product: CASSLGARETQYF.

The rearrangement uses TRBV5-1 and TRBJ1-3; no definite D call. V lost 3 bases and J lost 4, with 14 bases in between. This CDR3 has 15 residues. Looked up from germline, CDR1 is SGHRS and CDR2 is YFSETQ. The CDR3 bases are TGCGCCAGCAGCTCCTTAAATGTTGAAGGAAACACCATATATTTT. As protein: CASSSLNVEGNTIYF.

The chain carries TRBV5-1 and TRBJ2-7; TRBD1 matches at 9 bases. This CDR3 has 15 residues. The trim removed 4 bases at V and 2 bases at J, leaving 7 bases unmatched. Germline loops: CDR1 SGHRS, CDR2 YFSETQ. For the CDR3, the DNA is TGCGCCAGCAGCGCCAGACAGGGGGGGACCTACGAGCAGTACTTC. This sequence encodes CASSARQGGTYEQYF.

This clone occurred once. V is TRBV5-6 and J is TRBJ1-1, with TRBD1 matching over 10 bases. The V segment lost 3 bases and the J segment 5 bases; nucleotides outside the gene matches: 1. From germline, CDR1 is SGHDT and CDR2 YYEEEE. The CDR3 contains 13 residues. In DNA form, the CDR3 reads TGTGCCAGCAGCTGGGACAGGGGTACTGAAGCTTTCTTT. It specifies CASSWDRGTEAFF.

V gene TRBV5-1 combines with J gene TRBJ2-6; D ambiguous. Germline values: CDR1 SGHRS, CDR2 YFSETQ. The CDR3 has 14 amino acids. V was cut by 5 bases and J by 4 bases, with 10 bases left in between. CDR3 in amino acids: CASSRAPGANVLTF. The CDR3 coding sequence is TGCGCCAGCAGTCGGGCTCCGGGGGCCAACGTCCTGACTTTC.

CDR3 nucleotide sequence: TGTGCCAGCAGTGAAAGGGGTGAGACCCAGTACTTC. The encoded protein is CASSERGETQYF. The V and J genes are TRBV2 and TRBJ2-5; D is perhaps TRBD1 (5 bases). CDR1 and CDR2 from the germline V gene are SNHLY and FYNNEI. The V gene lost 2 bases and the J gene lost 5 bases, with 6 bases spanning the gap. This CDR3 contains 12 residues.

CDR3 sequence (DNA): TGTGCCAGCAGTCCCCGGGACAGAAAAGATACGCAGTATTTT. Residues: CASSPRDRKDTQYF. V and J are TRBV6-6 and TRBJ2-3; TRBD1 agrees at 7 bases. CDR3 length equals 14 residues. J lost 5 bases, V lost 5 bases, and 7 bases had no gene match. CDR1 MNHNY and CDR2 SVGAGI come from the germline V gene (reference sequence).

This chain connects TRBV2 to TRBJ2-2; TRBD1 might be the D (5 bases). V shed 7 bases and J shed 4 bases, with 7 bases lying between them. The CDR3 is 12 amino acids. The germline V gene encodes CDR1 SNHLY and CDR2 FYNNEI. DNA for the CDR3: TGTGCCAGCAATAGGGGCACCGGGGAGCTGTTTTTT. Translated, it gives CASNRGTGELFF.

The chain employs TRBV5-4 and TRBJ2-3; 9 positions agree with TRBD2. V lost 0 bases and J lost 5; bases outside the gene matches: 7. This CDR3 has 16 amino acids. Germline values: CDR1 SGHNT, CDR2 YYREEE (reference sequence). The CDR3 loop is CASSLAVAGVKDTQYF. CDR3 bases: TGTGCCAGCAGCTTGGCGGTAGCGGGAGTTAAAGATACGCAGTATTTT.

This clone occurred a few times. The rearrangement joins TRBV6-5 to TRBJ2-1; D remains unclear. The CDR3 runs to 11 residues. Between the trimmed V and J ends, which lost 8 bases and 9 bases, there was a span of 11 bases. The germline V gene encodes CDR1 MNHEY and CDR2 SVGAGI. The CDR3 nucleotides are TGTGCCAGCCAAAAGTTGGGTGAGCAGTTCTTC. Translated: CASQKLGEQFF.

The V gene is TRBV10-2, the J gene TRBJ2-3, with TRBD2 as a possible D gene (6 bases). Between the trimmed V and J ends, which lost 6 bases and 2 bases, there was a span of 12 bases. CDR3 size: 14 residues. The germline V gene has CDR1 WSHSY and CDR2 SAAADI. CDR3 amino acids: CASRKGGLTDTQYF. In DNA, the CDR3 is TGCGCCAGCAGAAAAGGAGGGCTCACAGATACGCAGTATTTT.

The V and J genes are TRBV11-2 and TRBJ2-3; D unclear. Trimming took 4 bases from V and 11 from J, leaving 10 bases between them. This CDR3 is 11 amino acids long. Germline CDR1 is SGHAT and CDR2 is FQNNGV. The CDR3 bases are TGTGCCAGCAGCTCCAGTTTTATGCAGTATTTT. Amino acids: CASSSSFMQYF.

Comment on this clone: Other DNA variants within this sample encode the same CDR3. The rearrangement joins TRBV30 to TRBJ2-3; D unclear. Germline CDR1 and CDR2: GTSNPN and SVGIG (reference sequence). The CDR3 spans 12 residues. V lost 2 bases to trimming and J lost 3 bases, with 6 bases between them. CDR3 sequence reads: CAWSPGTDTQYF. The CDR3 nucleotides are TGTGCCTGGAGTCCCGGTACAGATACGCAGTATTTT.

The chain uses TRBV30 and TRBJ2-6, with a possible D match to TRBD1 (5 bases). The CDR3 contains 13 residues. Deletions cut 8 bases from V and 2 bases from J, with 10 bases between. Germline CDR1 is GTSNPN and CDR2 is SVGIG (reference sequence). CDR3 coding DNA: TGTGCCCGTCAGGGTCCTGGGGCCAACGTCCTGACTTTC. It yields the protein CARQGPGANVLTF.

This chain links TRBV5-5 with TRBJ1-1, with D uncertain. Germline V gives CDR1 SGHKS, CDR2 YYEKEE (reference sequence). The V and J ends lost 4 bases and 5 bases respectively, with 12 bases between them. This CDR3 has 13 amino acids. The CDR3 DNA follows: TGTGCCAGCAGCCCCTCCCACGGGACTGAAGCTTTCTTT. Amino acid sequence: CASSPSHGTEAFF.

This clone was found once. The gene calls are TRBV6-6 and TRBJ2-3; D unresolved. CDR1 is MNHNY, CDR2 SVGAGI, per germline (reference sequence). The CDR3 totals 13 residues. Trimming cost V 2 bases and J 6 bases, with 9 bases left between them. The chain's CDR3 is CASSYVRYDTQYF. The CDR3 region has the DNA TGTGCCAGCAGTTACGTTAGGTACGATACGCAGTATTTT.

The CDR3: CAWSGGQRLEAFF. CDR3 nucleotides: TGTGCCTGGAGTGGCGGACAGCGTCTCGAAGCTTTCTTT. This chain connects TRBV30 to TRBJ1-1, with D maybe TRBD1 (6 bases). The CDR3 is 13 residues long. CDR1 GTSNPN and CDR2 SVGIG come from the germline V gene (reference sequence). V shed 1 base and J shed 8 bases, with 14 bases lying between them.

This CDR3 reads CASSSREAGNEQFF. CDR3 in DNA: TGTGCCAGCAGCTCCCGGGAGGCCGGGAATGAGCAGTTCTTC. V gene TRBV7-8 combines with J gene TRBJ2-1; 7 bases match TRBD2. The J segment lost 7 bases and the V segment lost 4 bases, leaving 7 bases of the junction unmatched. This CDR3 has 14 amino acids. CDR1 SGHVS and CDR2 FQNEAQ come from the germline V gene.

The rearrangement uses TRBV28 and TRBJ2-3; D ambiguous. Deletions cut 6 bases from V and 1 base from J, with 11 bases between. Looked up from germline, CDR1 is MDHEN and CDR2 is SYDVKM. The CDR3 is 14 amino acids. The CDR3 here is CASSPPSGTDTQYF. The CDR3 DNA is TGTGCCAGCAGCCCACCCAGTGGCACAGATACGCAGTATTTT.

In DNA, the CDR3 is TGTGCCAGCGCAAGCTCCTACAATGAGCAGTTCTTC. It yields the protein CASASSYNEQFF. The chain employs TRBV7-8 and TRBJ2-1; D unclear. V was pared by 8 bases and J by 0 bases, with 5 bases between. Germline V CDR1 and CDR2: SGHVS, FQNEAQ. This CDR3 contains 12 residues.

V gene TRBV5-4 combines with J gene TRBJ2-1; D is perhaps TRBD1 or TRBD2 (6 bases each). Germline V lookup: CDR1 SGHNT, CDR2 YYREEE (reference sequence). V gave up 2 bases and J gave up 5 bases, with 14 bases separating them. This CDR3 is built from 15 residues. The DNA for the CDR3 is TGTGCCAGCAGCTTAGGGGGGAACGTCCACAATGAGCAGTTCTTC. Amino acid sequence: CASSLGGNVHNEQFF. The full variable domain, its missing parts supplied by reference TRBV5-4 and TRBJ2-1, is ETGVTQSPTHLIKTRGQQVTLRCSSQSGHNTVSWYQQALGQGPQFIFQYYREEENGRGNFPPRFSGLQFPNYSSELNVNALELDDSALYLCASSLGGNVHNEQFFGPGTRLTVL.